This TCR beta chain was retrieved from a study of post-analysis software for immune sequencing data (dated by TCRdb to 2015 to 2017). Concerning the study at large: Recorded disease courses included relapsing-remitting, secondary progressive and progressive-relapsing multiple sclerosis, with some patients lacking subtype annotation. A subset of samples was prepared in parallel using single-end sample barcoding, then pooled and co-amplified after Illumina adapter ligation. Patient repertoires were compared against ten to eleven previously published healthy control repertoires from donors aged roughly 6 to 26 years.

The library was obtained by PCR. TCRdb shows the sequencer as Illumina HiSeq 2500. Unique molecular identifiers were incorporated into TCR beta cDNA libraries to reduce PCR and sequencing biases. Per 1 to 10 million input T cells, some 500,000 cDNA molecules were obtained, such that each molecule approximated one T cell. The patient libraries were prepared and sequenced using the same protocol as the earlier healthy control dataset. Samples belonging to the same batch were prepared together, multiplexed and sequenced on a shared HiSeq lane. Turning to the authors' computational methods: MIGEC handled the raw barcoded reads, throwing out single-read molecular identifier groups before consensus assembly and CDR3 extraction. VDJtools was used for post-analysis of the clonotype tables, with diversity normalized by down-sampling every dataset to the smallest sample size. In repertoire overlap clustering, CDR3 amino acid sequences, but not nucleotide sequences, were matched to correct batch-related cross-sample contamination. The public reads were reanalyzed by TCRdb: fastp trimming at Q25, MiXCR alignment, in-frame beta chains only. Rows with one shared CDR3 protein collapse into an entry with the most common genes and DNA. These V and J calls are TCRdb output, not the study's own analysis. Present in this sample are hundreds of thousands of distinct CDR3 sequences, 39% of which were seen just once. The leading ten clones occupy approximately 7.7% of the sample.

For this clonotype: This receptor's antigen is unknown. Base qualities are missing; no much larger clone stands one base away.

CDR3 length: 14 amino acids, cysteine to phenylalanine. The entry retains the CDR3 DNA only, 42 bases that are in frame from base 1. Deletion took 2 bases off V and 4 bases off J, with a span of 14 bases between the germline ends. The CDR1 and CDR2 encoded by the germline V gene (reference sequence) are DFQATT and SNEGSKA. TCR beta repertoires were profiled from peripheral blood of approximately 13 young patients with multiple sclerosis to demonstrate the VDJtools post-analysis software. The patients with multiple sclerosis were children and adolescents between about 6 and 17 years of age. Broader findings and caveats from the paper: Significantly lower normalized Chao1 diversity was found in multiple sclerosis patients than in controls, suggesting substantial peripheral T-cell clonal expansion. Strong co-clustering of samples prepared in the same batch was shown by direct clustering with F measure, prompting a batch-effect correction. Four to six TRBV segments, including TRBV5-6, TRBV5-1 and TRBV20-1, were significantly more frequent in patients than controls. The control group was slightly older than the multiple sclerosis patient group.

This receptor was obtained from a girl aged 2-10 years with multiple sclerosis. Material for sequencing was blood. The chain links TRBV20-1 with TRBJ1-2; the D gene is perhaps TRBD1, on 5 matching bases. For the CDR3, the sequence is CSARNLDSLYGYTF. The DNA sequence reads TGCAGTGCTAGAAACCTTGACAGCCTCTATGGCTACACCTTC.